This TCR beta chain was observed in a study of shared T cell receptors in the human thymus. Using immunoSEQ multiplex PCR, the repertoire was profiled, and TCRdb retains in-frame clones only, with some absent. The repertoire holds 550,000 to 800,000 clones, with 80% to 90% as singletons. V lost 0 bases and J lost 0, with 18 bases in between. The germline gives CDR1 SGHDN, CDR2 FVKESK. The CDR3 length is 20 residues. The same data also contributed to another study, on human thymus T cells. That work states: Thymus tissue was removed during corrective cardiac surgery. Repertoires sampled from thymus and blood appeared biased in V and J gene usage.

The chain has TRBV14 and TRBJ2-6; D possibly corresponds to TRBD1 (5 bases). This TCR was sampled from a girl under three years old with a congenital heart defect. The sequenced sample consisted of thymocytes. The CDR3 nucleotides are TGTGCCAGCAGCCAAGAAAACAGGTGGTTTCAGAGCTCTGGGGCCAACGTCCTGACTTTC. This gives the protein CASSQENRWFQSSGANVLTF.